This T cell receptor beta chain was obtained from a study of blood T cell repertoires in COVID-19. Study-level information: Specimens from acute and convalescent COVID-19 originated in the United States, Italy and Spain. Sample material is recorded as cDNA or gDNA derived from T cells, B-cell-depleted T cells, or PBMCs.

The CDR3 runs 15 residues. V was pared by 0 bases and J by 5 bases, with 13 bases between. Germline CDR1 reads LGHDT; CDR2 reads YNNKEL (reference sequence). Authors' methods: Amplification with reference gene primers provided the estimates of nucleated cell counts. Repertoires were generated with immunoSEQ multiplex PCR, while TCRdb's copy carries only in-frame clones and drops some. D and trimming were read from the DNA, whereas the V and J calls and clone size are those reported in that table. Found here are roughly 290,000 clones, around 82% of them singletons; the top ten hold about 0.9%. Enrolled during active infection, Seattle patients were then followed longitudinally.

This chain connects TRBV3-1 (or the pseudogene TRBV3-2) to TRBJ2-5; possible D gene TRBD2, 6 bases. The clonotype was recovered from a human donor with COVID-19, enrolled during active disease. The donor label of this sample is uncertain. Sequencing was carried out using peripheral blood. The CDR3 here is CASSQDSPSAETQYF. DNA for the CDR3: TGTGCCAGCAGCCAAGACTCTCCTAGCGCGGAGACCCAGTACTTC.